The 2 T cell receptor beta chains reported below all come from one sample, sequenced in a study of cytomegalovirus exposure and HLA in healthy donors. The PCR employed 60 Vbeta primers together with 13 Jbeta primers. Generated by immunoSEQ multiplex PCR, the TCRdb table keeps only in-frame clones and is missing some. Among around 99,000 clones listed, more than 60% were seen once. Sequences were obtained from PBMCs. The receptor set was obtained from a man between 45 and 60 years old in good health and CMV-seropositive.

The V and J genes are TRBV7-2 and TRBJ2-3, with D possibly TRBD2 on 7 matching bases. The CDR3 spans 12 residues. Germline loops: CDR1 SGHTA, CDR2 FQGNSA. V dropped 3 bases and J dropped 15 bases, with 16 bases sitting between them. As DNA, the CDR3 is TGTGCCAGCAGCTTGGGCGCGGGGGCGGGCTATTTT. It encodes CASSLGAGAGYF.

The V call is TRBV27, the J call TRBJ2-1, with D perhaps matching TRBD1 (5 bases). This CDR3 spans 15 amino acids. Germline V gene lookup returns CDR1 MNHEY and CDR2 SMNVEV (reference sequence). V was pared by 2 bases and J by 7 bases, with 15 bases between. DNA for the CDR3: TGTGCCAGCAGTTTAGGGGCGACCTGGCAAAATGAGCAGTTCTTC. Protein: CASSLGATWQNEQFF.